The 10 T cell receptor beta chains given below trace back to one sample, sequenced in a study of blood T cell repertoires in COVID-19. Only in-frame clones appear in the TCRdb table, and some are missing; sequencing was by immunoSEQ multiplex PCR. The sample has a few hundred thousand clones, roughly 89% seen once; the top ten hold less than 5%. The sample comprised peripheral blood. These receptor sequences come from a woman in her forties who had recovered from COVID-19.

The chain uses TRBV2 and TRBJ2-7; D might be TRBD2 (6 bases). The CDR3 runs 15 residues. Germline V CDR1 and CDR2: SNHLY, FYNNEI. The V end lost 6 bases, the J end lost 2 bases, and 17 bases lay between the germline ends. For the CDR3, the DNA is TGTGCCAGCAGCCGCACCGGGACTCCAACCTACGAGCAGTACGTC. This gives the protein CASSRTGTPTYEQYV.

The chain uses TRBV27 and TRBJ2-7; possible D gene TRBD2, 5 bases. The CDR3 covers 15 residues. Between the trimmed V and J ends, which lost 7 bases and 2 bases, there was a span of 18 bases. Germline loops: CDR1 MNHEY, CDR2 SMNVEV (reference sequence). The CDR3 sequence: CASTASRKRTYEQYF. The CDR3 DNA sequence: TGTGCCAGCACCGCTAGCAGGAAGCGAACCTACGAGCAGTACTTC.

This clone was detected only once. The rearrangement uses TRBV10-2 and TRBJ2-5, with 13 positions matching TRBD2. Germline CDR1 WSHSY, CDR2 SAAADI. V was pared by 6 bases and J by 5 bases, with 6 bases of the junction left unmatched. CDR3 size: 15 residues. The CDR3 reads CASRPGTSGIETQYF. DNA of the CDR3: TGCGCCAGCAGACCCGGGACTAGCGGGATTGAGACCCAGTACTTC.

V and J are TRBV18 and TRBJ1-2; 10 bases are shared with TRBD1. J was trimmed by 8 bases and V by 6 bases; bases with no gene match: 6. The germline V gene has CDR1 KGHSH and CDR2 LQKENI. This CDR3 spans 13 amino acids. Here the CDR3 reads CASSMDRGKGYTF. DNA for the CDR3: TGTGCCAGCTCCATGGACAGGGGGAAGGGCTACACCTTC.

A few counts support this clone. DNA of the CDR3: TGTGCCAGCAGCCAAGAAGTAGGACAGTGGAGCAATGAGCAGTTCTTC. It specifies CASSQEVGQWSNEQFF. The chain links TRBV3-1 (or the pseudogene TRBV3-2) to TRBJ2-1; weak D call: TRBD1 (6 bases). Germline V gives CDR1 LGHDT, CDR2 YNNKEL (reference sequence). The V and J ends lost 0 bases and 6 bases respectively, with 15 bases between them. The CDR3 consists of 16 residues.

This clone has a single count. This rearrangement joins TRBV29-1 to TRBJ1-2, with D possibly matching TRBD1 (5 bases). The V end lost 3 bases, the J end lost 5 bases, and 16 bases lay between the germline ends. This CDR3 spans 14 amino acids. In germline, CDR1 is SQVTM, CDR2 ANQGSEA. The CDR3 nucleotides read TGCAGCGTTGACCGGGGGGGTTGGACGTATGGCTACACCTTC. This encodes CSVDRGGWTYGYTF.

Remarks on this clone: Other DNA sequences in the same sample also yield this CDR3. The V call is TRBV6-5, the J call TRBJ1-1, with D tentatively TRBD1 (6 bases). Trimming removed 0 bases from V and 2 bases from J, with 7 bases in between. In germline, CDR1 is MNHEY, CDR2 SVGAGI. The CDR3 sequence is 14 residues long. CDR3 sequence: CASSYSGGNTEAFF. The DNA for the CDR3 is TGTGCCAGCAGTTACTCTGGGGGCAACACTGAAGCTTTCTTT.

The chain recombines TRBV12-3 or TRBV12-4 with TRBJ1-5; D is ambiguous. Trimming took 4 bases from V and 6 from J, leaving 7 bases between them. This CDR3 has 12 residues. CDR3 sequence: CASSYNSQPQHF. CDR3 DNA: TGTGCCAGCAGTTATAATTCTCAGCCCCAGCATTTT.

The J gene is TRBJ1-1, the V gene TRBV13, with a possible D match to TRBD1 (5 bases). The ends were cut back, 1 base at V and 6 bases at J, with 9 bases in the middle. From germline, CDR1 is PRHDT and CDR2 FYEKMQ (reference sequence). The CDR3 is 13 residues long. The CDR3: CASSLASGAEAFF. DNA for the CDR3: TGTGCCAGCAGCTTAGCCTCGGGGGCTGAAGCTTTCTTT. Variable domain in full (rest from reference TRBV13 and TRBJ1-1): AAGVIQSPRHLIKEKRETATLKCYPIPRHDTVYWYQQGPGQDPQFLISFYEKMQSDKGSIPDRFSAQQFSDYHSELNMSSLELGDSALYFCASSLASGAEAFFGQGTRLTVV.

The gene calls are TRBV7-8 and TRBJ1-1; 8 bases are a match to TRBD1. After removal of 3 bases from V and 4 bases from J, the junction contained 7 bases not matched to a gene. CDR3 length: 15 amino acids. Germline V gene lookup returns CDR1 SGHVS and CDR2 FQNEAQ. CDR3 sequence: CASSLSTGAVTEAFF. As DNA, the CDR3 is TGTGCCAGCAGCTTGTCGACAGGGGCGGTCACTGAAGCTTTCTTT.